The next 8 T cell receptor beta chains were all read from a single sample in a study of PD-1 blockade in classical Hodgkin lymphoma. All trial patients relapsed after autologous stem cell transplantation. Produced via immunoSEQ multiplex PCR; TCRdb's table is partial and in-frame only. This sample yields under 30,000 clones, of which roughly 70% are seen a single time; 3% to 3.5% belongs to the top ten. The specimen was peripheral blood mononuclear cells (PBMCs), collected before the second cycle of nivolumab. These receptors were taken from a human donor with classical Hodgkin lymphoma.

The table lists this clone with a few counts. The rearrangement links TRBV9 to TRBJ1-1, with D perhaps matching TRBD1 (5 bases). Germline V gene lookup returns CDR1 SGDLS and CDR2 YYNGEE. The length of the CDR3 is 15 residues. Trimming stripped 0 bases from V and 10 bases from J, with 19 bases between. The CDR3 sequence: CASSVEPDRLRGAFF. The CDR3 nucleotides read TGTGCCAGCAGCGTAGAACCCGACAGATTACGCGGAGCTTTCTTT.

The V call is TRBV20-1, the J call TRBJ2-5; D remains unclear. This CDR3 has 11 residues. V was shortened by 5 bases and J by 0 bases, with 4 bases between the two germline ends. Germline V gene data show CDR1 as DFQATT and CDR2 as SNEGSKA (reference sequence). CDR3 sequence reads: CSAPYQETQYF. The CDR3 DNA follows: TGCAGTGCTCCGTACCAAGAGACCCAGTACTTC.

The chain uses TRBV19 and TRBJ2-3; 9 bases map to TRBD2. V lost 5 bases, J lost 3 bases, and 6 bases stayed unmatched. From germline, CDR1 is LNHDA and CDR2 SQIVND (reference sequence). This CDR3 has 15 amino acids. CDR3 DNA sequence: TGTGCCAGTAGTCCTCAGCGGGGGGTAACAGATACGCAGTATTTT. Its translation: CASSPQRGVTDTQYF.

The count of this clone is one. This sequence joins TRBV9 and TRBJ1-4; no firm D call. Germline-derived CDR1 and CDR2 are SGDLS and YYNGEE. The germline V and J ends were trimmed by 5 bases and 7 bases, with 12 bases remaining between them. The CDR3 spans 13 residues. As DNA, the CDR3 is TGTGCCAGCAGGGGCGCGGAGAGTGAAAAACTGTTTTTT. It specifies CASRGAESEKLFF.

This rearrangement joins TRBV13 to TRBJ1-2; the D gene is possibly TRBD1 (5 bases). The CDR3 totals 13 residues. The V and J ends lost 3 bases and 8 bases respectively, with 13 bases between them. Germline CDR1 reads PRHDT; CDR2 reads FYEKMQ (reference sequence). The CDR3 is CASSLGNGGGYTF. The CDR3, as DNA: TGTGCCAGCAGCTTGGGAAACGGGGGAGGCTACACCTTC.

The J gene is TRBJ2-5, the V gene TRBV13; a weak D match, TRBD1 (5 bases). This CDR3 region has 15 residues. Germline V gene data show CDR1 as PRHDT and CDR2 as FYEKMQ (reference sequence). V lost 4 bases, J lost 5 bases, and 17 bases lay in between. CDR3 sequence (DNA): TGTGCCAGCAGCTGGGCCCAGTGGCAGGGTGAGACCCAGTACTTC. Its protein product is CASSWAQWQGETQYF.

This chain connects TRBV6-5 to TRBJ2-7; 8 bases line up with TRBD1. Germline V lookup: CDR1 MNHEY, CDR2 SVGAGI. This CDR3 comprises 15 residues. The trim removed 6 bases at V and 1 base at J, leaving 8 bases unmatched. DNA of the CDR3: TGTGCCAGCAGACACGGACAGGGCACTTCCTACGAGCAGTACTTC. Residues: CASRHGQGTSYEQYF.

This chain links TRBV28 with TRBJ1-1, with D possibly matching TRBD1 (5 bases). The CDR3 covers 15 residues. CDR1 MDHEN and CDR2 SYDVKM come from the germline V gene. Deletions cut 6 bases from V and 6 bases from J, with 20 bases between. The CDR3: CASSMPRAISSEAFF. The CDR3 coding sequence is TGTGCCAGCAGCATGCCCAGGGCTATAAGCTCTGAAGCTTTCTTT.